The 17 T cell receptor beta chains in this list originate from one sample, sequenced in a study of shared clonotypes between healthy human individuals. Assay used: immunoSEQ multiplex PCR; TCRdb lists only in-frame clones, some missing. The sample records 2 million to 3 million clones, roughly 93% being singletons. Sequenced input: naive CD4+ T cells from PBMCs. Subset given: CD45RA+ positively selected. All receptors come from a man aged 18-30 years in good health. Some clones in this sample may be carry-over from other donors' samples.

This chain uses TRBV5-1 with TRBJ2-7; 7 bases map to TRBD1. This CDR3 is built from 14 residues. Per germline, CDR1 SGHRS and CDR2 YFSETQ. The V and J ends lost 4 bases and 6 bases, in that order; junction bases with no gene match: 10. The CDR3 nucleotides are TGCGCCAGCAGCCCTCAGACAGGGCTGGGCGAGCAGTACTTC. It yields the protein CASSPQTGLGEQYF. The full variable domain, completed using reference TRBV5-1 and TRBJ2-7, is KAGVTQTPRYLIKTRGQQVTLSCSPISGHRSVSWYQQTPGQGLQFLFEYFSETQRNKGNFPGRFSGRQFSNSRSEMNVSTLELGDSALYLCASSPQTGLGEQYFGPGTRLTVT.

The chain joins TRBV30 to TRBJ1-3; D is undetermined. The V and J ends lost 3 bases and 4 bases respectively, with 7 bases between them. The CDR3 is made up of 12 amino acids. The germline CDR1 and CDR2 sequences are GTSNPN and SVGIG (reference sequence). In DNA, the CDR3 is TGTGCCTGGAGCCTCCGGGGAAACACCATATATTTT. This gives the protein CAWSLRGNTIYF.

CDR3 nucleotide sequence: TGTGCTAGTGGTTTGACAGGGCAAGGGGAGACCCAGTACTTC. Translation gives CASGLTGQGETQYF. The gene calls are TRBV12-5 and TRBJ2-5; the D gene is possibly TRBD1 (6 bases). V was cut by 2 bases and J by 5 bases, with 12 bases left in between. Germline V CDR1 and CDR2: LGHNT, FRNRAP. This CDR3 spans 14 amino acids.

The chain employs TRBV6-6 and TRBJ1-2; D is unclear. Trimming removed 7 bases from V and 7 bases from J, with 16 bases in between. The CDR3 has 13 amino acids. The germline V gene has CDR1 MNHNY and CDR2 SVGAGI (reference sequence). CDR3 sequence (DNA): TGTGCCAGCACCCTGGAGCGAGTCGCTGGCTACACCTTC. The encoded protein is CASTLERVAGYTF.

The chain links TRBV2 to TRBJ2-3; weak D call: TRBD1 (5 bases). Germline CDR1 and CDR2: SNHLY and FYNNEI. V was shortened by 10 bases and J by 0 bases, with 14 bases between the two germline ends. CDR3 size: 14 residues. Here the CDR3 reads CATRQRSSTDTQYF. The DNA for the CDR3 is TGTGCCACCAGACAGAGATCTAGCACAGATACGCAGTATTTT.

The CDR3 bases are TGTGCCAGCAGCTTCGGGGACAGGGGTTACGAGCAGTACTTC. This sequence encodes CASSFGDRGYEQYF. The chain combines TRBV5-5 with TRBJ2-7; 10 bases align to TRBD1. The CDR3 has 14 amino acids. Germline V gene sequence: CDR1 SGHKS, CDR2 YYEKEE (reference sequence). The V segment lost 2 bases and the J segment 4 bases; nucleotides outside the gene matches: 3.

The V gene is TRBV9, the J gene TRBJ2-7; D uncertain. The CDR3 covers 15 residues. Germline values: CDR1 SGDLS, CDR2 YYNGEE. Trimming cost V 2 bases and J 3 bases, with 15 bases left between them. The CDR3 region is CASSVGMDGFYEQYF. In DNA, the CDR3 is TGTGCCAGCAGCGTGGGTATGGACGGCTTCTACGAGCAGTACTTC.

The rearrangement links TRBV10-1 to TRBJ2-2; 8 bases line up with TRBD2. Germline CDR1 WNHNN, CDR2 SYGVQD (reference sequence). CDR3 length equals 16 residues. After removal of 4 bases from V and 2 bases from J, the junction contained 6 bases not matched to a gene. CDR3 nucleotides: TGCGCCAGCAGTGCCGGACTAGCACAAAACACCGGGGAGCTGTTTTTT. Protein sequence: CASSAGLAQNTGELFF.

The rearrangement uses TRBV4-2 and TRBJ2-1; 7 positions match TRBD2. V trimming: 1 base; J trimming: 6 bases; junction bases outside the gene matches: 15. The CDR3 is 18 residues long. Germline CDR1 LGHNA, CDR2 YNFKEQ. The CDR3 sequence is CASSQANLLAATINEQFF. The CDR3 region has the DNA TGTGCCAGCAGCCAAGCAAACCTGCTAGCGGCTACAATCAATGAGCAGTTCTTC.

The J gene is TRBJ1-2, the V gene TRBV30; D unresolved. The CDR3 contains 12 residues. Germline CDR1 reads GTSNPN; CDR2 reads SVGIG (reference sequence). V lost 5 bases and J 1 base, leaving 8 bases between the germline ends. The CDR3 region has the DNA TGTGCCTGGGGTGGCCTTAACTATGGCTACACCTTC. It is translated as CAWGGLNYGYTF.

This chain links TRBV28 with TRBJ1-1; the D is unclear. Germline V gives CDR1 MDHEN, CDR2 SYDVKM. The CDR3 consists of 14 residues. V lost 1 base and J 7 bases, leaving 13 bases between the germline ends. The chain's CDR3 is CASSLSAGMNEAFF. In DNA, the CDR3 is TGTGCCAGCAGTTTATCTGCCGGGATGAATGAAGCTTTCTTT.

The chain couples TRBV7-2 to TRBJ2-7; D may correspond to TRBD1 or TRBD2 (5 bases each). V was cut by 3 bases and J by 4 bases, with 13 bases left in between. From germline, CDR1 is SGHTA and CDR2 FQGNSA. The CDR3 is 14 residues long. DNA for the CDR3: TGTGCCAGCAGCTTTCGGGGCACTTTTTACGAGCAGTACTTC. Protein: CASSFRGTFYEQYF.

The chain has TRBV2 and TRBJ1-4; 8 bases line up with TRBD1. The CDR3 has 15 amino acids. The germline CDR1 and CDR2 sequences are SNHLY and FYNNEI. The trim removed 7 bases at V and 3 bases at J, leaving 7 bases unmatched. The DNA of the CDR3 is TGTGCCAGCAAAGACAGGGGACTGGCTAATGAAAAACTGTTTTTT. This gives the protein CASKDRGLANEKLFF.

This rearrangement joins TRBV27 to TRBJ2-7; weak D call: TRBD2 (6 bases). CDR3 length: 14 amino acids. From germline, CDR1 is MNHEY and CDR2 SMNVEV (reference sequence). V lost 2 bases and J 3 bases, leaving 11 bases between the germline ends. The CDR3 DNA is TGTGCCAGCAGTTTAGCTAGCGCGAACTACGAGCAGTACTTC. Its protein product is CASSLASANYEQYF.

For the CDR3, the DNA is TGTGCCAGCAGCTTGGGTGTGAACTCGCCTACCTACGAGCAGTACTTC. Amino acid sequence: CASSLGVNSPTYEQYF. The V and J genes are TRBV5-5 and TRBJ2-7; D call uncertain. Trimming took off 0 bases at V and 2 bases at J, with 15 bases between the two ends. Germline V gene sequence: CDR1 SGHKS, CDR2 YYEKEE (reference sequence). CDR3 length: 16 amino acids.

The chain employs TRBV5-6 and TRBJ2-5, with D perhaps assigned TRBD1 or TRBD2 (5 bases each). CDR3 size: 15 residues. Germline CDR1 reads SGHDT; CDR2 reads YYEEEE. Trimming cost V 4 bases and J 5 bases, with 18 bases left between them. The CDR3 reads CASSPLGARRETQYF. For the CDR3, the DNA is TGTGCCAGCAGCCCCCTCGGGGCCCGGCGTGAGACCCAGTACTTC.

The chain recombines TRBV18 with TRBJ2-1, with no clear D. Germline V gene data show CDR1 as KGHSH and CDR2 as LQKENI. V lost 5 bases to trimming and J lost 2 bases, with 13 bases between them. This CDR3 has 15 amino acids. In nucleotides, the CDR3 is TGTGCCAGCTCAGGTACTCTCCTAGCCTACAATGAGCAGTTCTTC. It yields the protein CASSGTLLAYNEQFF.